This is a list of T cell receptor beta chains from one sample in a study of T-cell reconstitution after alpha-beta-depleted transplantation in children. TCRdb recomputed calls from the PCR reads with MiXCR, one row per CDR3 protein. The repertoire holds about 600,000 distinct CDR3 sequences, with roughly a tenth as singletons. The sample in question was PBMCs from the stem cell graft donor, obtained from the stem cell graft. Source of these receptors: a human donor who donated a stem cell graft to a child with acute myeloid leukemia. Both conserved end residues are part of each CDR3. A D gene is named only where the DNA matches it firmly. Clone size is shown for a subset of rows, as once, few, many or a class of expanded clone.

CDR3 | DNA | size | J | V | D
CASSVDRGGEGTQYF | TGCGCCAGCAGCGTGGACAGGGGCGGAGAGGGTACGCAGTATTTT | many | TRBJ2-3 | TRBV5-1 | TRBD1
CASSVANQPQHF | TGTGCCAGCAGCGTAGCAAATCAGCCCCAGCATTTT | few | TRBJ1-5 | TRBV7-9 | NA
CASSQEGAGRSTDTQYF | TGCGCCAGCAGCCAAGAAGGGGCGGGCAGGAGCACAGATACGCAGTATTTT | NA | TRBJ2-3 | TRBV4-3 | NA
CASSALAGRSYNEQFF | TGTGCCAGCAGTGCCTTGGCGGGGAGGAGCTACAATGAGCAGTTCTTC | NA | TRBJ2-1 | TRBV12-3/TRBV12-4 | NA
CASSQGLRGTEAFF | TGCGCCAGCAGCCAGGGCCTTCGGGGAACTGAAGCTTTCTTT | NA | TRBJ1-1 | TRBV5-1 | NA
CASSSSGTSGWDEQFF | TGTGCCAGCAGCTCTTCCGGGACTAGCGGGTGGGATGAGCAGTTCTTC | few | TRBJ2-1 | TRBV7-2 | TRBD2
CATSEAKSGAGDQPQHF | TGTGCCACCAGTGAGGCGAAGTCAGGGGCAGGGGATCAGCCCCAGCATTTT | NA | TRBJ1-5 | TRBV24-1 | NA
CASSLVPGTGAQETQYF | TGTGCCAGCAGCTTGGTGCCCGGGACAGGGGCCCAAGAGACCCAGTACTTC | many | TRBJ2-5 | TRBV5-5 | TRBD1
CAWSVRAGVGNEQYF | TGTGCCTGGAGTGTACGAGCGGGAGTGGGAAACGAGCAGTACTTC | NA | TRBJ2-7 | TRBV30 | TRBD2
CSVQDSGTPSYEQYF | TGCAGTGTCCAGGACAGCGGAACCCCTTCCTACGAGCAGTACTTC | many | TRBJ2-7 | TRBV20-1 | NA
CSVPSDNTGELFF | TGCAGCGTCCCCAGCGACAACACCGGGGAGCTGTTTTTT | many | TRBJ2-2 | TRBV29-1 | NA
CASSHLEANEQFF | TGTGCCAGCAGCCACCTAGAGGCCAATGAGCAGTTCTTC | NA | TRBJ2-1 | TRBV3-1 | NA
CSAAPLSGNEKLFF | TGCAGTGCTGCTCCTCTCTCGGGTAATGAAAAACTGTTTTTT | NA | TRBJ1-4 | TRBV20-1 | NA
CASSSGVIREQYF | TGTGCCAGCAGTTCAGGAGTGATTAGGGAGCAGTACTTC | NA | TRBJ2-7 | TRBV28 | NA
CASSLAGVAGPRKLFF | TGTGCCAGCAGCTTGGCTGGCGTGGCAGGGCCAAGGAAACTGTTTTTT | many | TRBJ1-4 | TRBV7-2 | NA
CSVEVASGRVDEQFF | TGCAGCGTTGAAGTGGCTAGCGGGAGGGTCGATGAGCAGTTCTTC | NA | TRBJ2-1 | TRBV29-1 | TRBD2
CASSFSWEPRYEQYF | TGTGCCAGCAGCTTTTCTTGGGAGCCTCGCTACGAGCAGTACTTC | NA | TRBJ2-7 | TRBV7-9 | NA
CSEGGQGQTEAFF | TGCAGTGAGGGAGGGCAGGGACAGACTGAAGCTTTCTTT | few | TRBJ1-1 | TRBV20-1 | TRBD1
CASSGALAGGYEQYF | TGTGCCAGCAGCGGAGCCCTAGCGGGAGGTTACGAGCAGTACTTC | NA | TRBJ2-7 | TRBV7-9 | TRBD2
CASSQVAGAVEQYF | TGTGCCAGCAGCCAAGTAGCGGGAGCGGTCGAGCAGTACTTC | NA | TRBJ2-7 | TRBV3-1 | TRBD2
CAWKGQWGRFGQFF | TGTGCCTGGAAAGGACAGTGGGGGAGGTTCGGGCAGTTCTTC | few | TRBJ2-1 | TRBV30 | NA
CASSGQLSSYNEQFF | TGTGCCAGCAGTGGACAGTTGAGCTCCTACAATGAGCAGTTCTTC | few | TRBJ2-1 | TRBV12-3/TRBV12-4 | NA
CASSPSGSGETQYF | TGCGCCAGCAGCCCTAGCGGGAGTGGAGAGACCCAGTACTTC | many | TRBJ2-5 | TRBV7-9 | TRBD2
CSAMGFSAGAYNEQFF | TGCAGTGCCATGGGCTTTAGCGCGGGGGCATACAATGAGCAGTTCTTC | many | TRBJ2-1 | TRBV20-1 | NA
CASSQAREGTQYF | TGTGCCAGCAGCCAAGCCAGGGAGGGGACCCAGTACTTC | many | TRBJ2-5 | TRBV3-1 | TRBD2
CASTQTGGKGIQYF | TGCGCCAGCACCCAGACAGGGGGCAAGGGTATTCAGTACTTC | NA | TRBJ2-4 | TRBV5-1 | TRBD1
CSVQDRGQIYGYTF | TGCAGCGTTCAAGACAGGGGGCAGATCTATGGCTACACCTTC | few | TRBJ1-2 | TRBV29-1 | TRBD1
CSALRDFTDTQYF | TGCAGTGCTCTTAGGGACTTCACAGATACGCAGTATTTT | NA | TRBJ2-3 | TRBV20-1 | NA
CASSLETHYEQYF | TGCGCCAGCAGCTTGGAGACACACTACGAGCAGTACTTC | many | TRBJ2-7 | TRBV5-1 | NA
CASSQRMTSSYEQYF | TGTGCCAGCAGCCAAAGAATGACTAGCAGCTACGAGCAGTACTTC | many | TRBJ2-7 | TRBV14 | TRBD2